The 31 T cell receptor beta chains below were found in one sample sequenced in a study of neoadjuvant anti-PD-1 for oral cavity cancer. The table came from immunoSEQ multiplex PCR; TCRdb's copy has only in-frame clones and leaves some out. The repertoire holds approximately 42,000 clones, approximately 80% seen once, with around 4.8% in the top ten. Time point noted: after neoadjuvant nivolumab, at surgical resection. This specimen was PBMCs, taken after nivolumab (anti-PD-1) treatment. The receptors here all came from a person between 40 and 80 years old with oral cavity squamous cell carcinoma.

The V call is TRBV5-6, the J call TRBJ2-5; 9 bases agree with TRBD1. Losses at the gene ends were 1 base for V and 2 bases for J; bases not matched to a gene: 3. The CDR3 spans 15 residues. The V gene's germline CDR1 is SGHDT and CDR2 YYEEEE. The CDR3 DNA is TGTGCCAGCAGCTTGCCCGACAGGGGGCAAGAGACCCAGTACTTC. It is translated as CASSLPDRGQETQYF.

The chain is built from TRBV19 and TRBJ1-5; D is unclear. The CDR3 is made up of 13 amino acids. V dropped 4 bases and J dropped 7 bases, with 11 bases sitting between them. The germline CDR1 and CDR2 sequences are LNHDA and SQIVND (reference sequence). The CDR3 sequence is CASSTRDNQPQHF. The CDR3 nucleotides read TGTGCCAGTAGTACCCGTGATAACCAGCCCCAGCATTTT.

This clone was seen only a few times. V usage is TRBV19 and J usage is TRBJ1-1; D is unresolved. The CDR3 has 13 residues. Germline V gene sequence: CDR1 LNHDA, CDR2 SQIVND (reference sequence). V shed 5 bases and J shed 6 bases, with 13 bases lying between them. The CDR3 region has the DNA TGTGCCAGTAGTGGTCTGCGGCCAGCTGAAGCTTTCTTT. It codes for CASSGLRPAEAFF.

The chain combines TRBV11-2 with TRBJ1-2; D uncertain. Germline V CDR1 and CDR2: SGHAT, FQNNGV. Between the trimmed V and J ends, which lost 1 base and 6 bases, there was a span of 15 bases. The CDR3 is 15 residues long. The CDR3 DNA sequence: TGTGCCAGCAGCTTAGTCAGCGGCAGTTGGGATGGCTACACCTTC. Translating gives CASSLVSGSWDGYTF.

This clone appeared a few times. This chain joins TRBV7-9 and TRBJ2-1, with D unresolved. V lost 7 bases and J 6 bases, leaving 7 bases between the germline ends. Germline assignment: CDR1 SEHNR and CDR2 FQNEAQ (reference sequence). The CDR3 extends over 11 amino acids. CDR3 nucleotides: TGTGCCAGCACCTTCACCAATGAGCAGTTCTTC. Translated: CASTFTNEQFF.

This chain links TRBV27 with TRBJ2-1; 11 nucleotides line up with TRBD2. This CDR3 spans 15 amino acids. CDR1 and CDR2 (germline): MNHEY, SMNVEV (reference sequence). The junction had 10 bases not matched to a gene; V was cut back by 8 bases and J by 7 bases. As DNA, the CDR3 is TGTGCCAGCCGCTTAGCGGGAGGGCCATTGAATGAGCAGTTCTTC. This gives the protein CASRLAGGPLNEQFF.

This rearrangement joins TRBV10-1 to TRBJ1-2; D uncertain. The CDR3 contains 13 residues. Germline V gene data show CDR1 as WNHNN and CDR2 as SYGVQD (reference sequence). Deletions cut 0 bases from V and 2 bases from J, with 4 bases between. The CDR3 bases are TGCGCCAGCAGTGAGTCCCTCAACTATGGCTACACCTTC. It is translated as CASSESLNYGYTF.

This clone occurred once. The chain employs TRBV2 and TRBJ2-7; D is unclear. V was cut by 2 bases and J by 7 bases, with 12 bases left in between. The germline V gene encodes CDR1 SNHLY and CDR2 FYNNEI. This CDR3 spans 13 amino acids. The CDR3 sequence: CASSEISSTEQYF. CDR3 DNA: TGTGCCAGCAGTGAAATAAGCTCGACGGAGCAGTACTTC.

This clone has just a few counts. This chain connects TRBV11-2 to TRBJ2-7; D ambiguous. Germline V lookup: CDR1 SGHAT, CDR2 FQNNGV. The CDR3 runs 11 residues. V was cut by 5 bases and J by 4 bases, with 6 bases left in between. The CDR3 DNA reads as TGTGCCAGCAGCCAGGAATACGAGCAGTACTTC. The encoded protein is CASSQEYEQYF.

The gene calls are TRBV27 and TRBJ2-5, with TRBD2 as a possible D gene (6 bases). The ends were cut back, 5 bases at V and 5 bases at J, with 12 bases in the middle. Germline CDR1 MNHEY, CDR2 SMNVEV (reference sequence). This CDR3 has 13 amino acids. The CDR3 is CASSLLALETQYF. The CDR3 DNA follows: TGTGCCAGCAGTCTACTAGCATTGGAGACCCAGTACTTC.

The chain has TRBV5-4 and TRBJ2-3; no reliable D call. Trimming removed 0 bases at V and 4 bases at J, with 15 bases between. The CDR3 consists of 16 residues. The germline V gene has CDR1 SGHNT and CDR2 YYREEE (reference sequence). This CDR3 is CASSLARTYPPDTQYF. CDR3 nucleotides: TGTGCCAGCAGCTTGGCACGCACCTACCCCCCAGATACGCAGTATTTT.

In its sample, this clone was seen a few times. The chain recombines TRBV19 with TRBJ2-2; 10 bases line up with TRBD2. The trim removed 9 bases at V and 6 bases at J, leaving 7 bases unmatched. CDR1 and CDR2 from the germline V gene are LNHDA and SQIVND (reference sequence). The CDR3 has 14 amino acids. The CDR3 spells CASLAGELAGELFF. The CDR3 DNA sequence: TGTGCCAGCCTAGCGGGGGAACTAGCCGGGGAGCTGTTTTTT. Filled out from reference TRBV19 and TRBJ2-2, the complete variable domain reads DGGITQSPKYLFRKEGQNVTLSCEQNLNHDAMYWYRQDPGQGLRLIYYSQIVNDFQKGDIAEGYSVSREKKESFPLTVTSAQKNPTAFYLCASLAGELAGELFFGEGSRLTVL.

As to this clone: Other nucleotide sequences in the sample specify the same CDR3. This chain connects TRBV11-2 to TRBJ1-1; D gene unclear. CDR1 is SGHAT and CDR2 is FQNNGV in the germline V gene. CDR3 length equals 14 residues. Trimming removed 0 bases from V and 1 base from J, with 6 bases in between. CDR3 sequence: CASSLESGNTEAFF. The CDR3 nucleotides read TGTGCCAGCAGCTTAGAATCGGGGAACACTGAAGCTTTCTTT.

V is TRBV6-1 and J is TRBJ1-1; TRBD1 matches at 9 bases. Germline V gene data show CDR1 as MNHNS and CDR2 as SASEGT. V dropped 3 bases and J dropped 11; count of bases not matched to a gene: 4. The CDR3 is 12 amino acids. In DNA, the CDR3 is TGTGCCAGCAGTGAGAGGACAGGGGAGGCTTTCTTT. Protein: CASSERTGEAFF.

CDR3 DNA: TGTGCCAGTAGTATAGAGGGGAGGAGGACTAATGAAAAACTGTTTTTT. It encodes CASSIEGRRTNEKLFF. The chain employs TRBV19 and TRBJ1-4; D gene ambiguous. The CDR3 has 16 amino acids. Per the germline V gene, CDR1 is LNHDA and CDR2 is SQIVND (reference sequence). V lost 0 bases, J lost 2 bases, and 10 bases lay in between.

The chain couples TRBV6-4 to TRBJ2-3; tentative D call: TRBD2 (5 bases). There are 17 residues in the CDR3. Germline V lookup: CDR1 MRHNA, CDR2 SNTAGT. With 0 bases removed from V and 2 bases from J, the gap between germline ends came to 15 bases. The chain's CDR3 is CASSDSPGRGFTDTQYF. CDR3 sequence (DNA): TGTGCCAGCAGTGACTCGCCCGGTCGGGGTTTCACAGATACGCAGTATTTT.

This clone was found a few times. This rearrangement joins TRBV6-1 to TRBJ1-5, with D possibly being TRBD1 (6 bases). This CDR3 region has 14 residues. CDR1 and CDR2 from the germline V gene are MNHNS and SASEGT. V dropped 2 bases and J dropped 2 bases, with 7 bases sitting between them. CDR3 loop: CASSESGGNQPQHF. CDR3 sequence (DNA): TGTGCCAGCAGTGAATCAGGGGGCAATCAGCCCCAGCATTTT.

This clone was seen a few times. CDR3 amino acids: CAWWGEGLAGANEQFF. The CDR3 DNA follows: TGTGCCTGGTGGGGGGAGGGACTAGCGGGAGCCAATGAGCAGTTCTTC. This chain connects TRBV30 to TRBJ2-1; 14 nucleotides align to TRBD2. V lost 5 bases, J lost 6 bases, and 9 bases stayed unmatched. This CDR3 is 16 amino acids long. CDR1 GTSNPN and CDR2 SVGIG come from the germline V gene (reference sequence).

The V gene is TRBV11-1, the J gene TRBJ2-7, with 9 bases fitting TRBD1. Losses at the gene ends were 3 bases for V and 8 bases for J; bases not matched to a gene: 8. Germline CDR1 reads SGHAT; CDR2 reads FQDESV (reference sequence). This CDR3 region has 14 residues. CDR3 in amino acids: CASSFSRGTGKQYF. The CDR3 nucleotides are TGTGCCAGCAGCTTTTCTAGGGGGACAGGGAAGCAGTACTTC.

V is TRBV11-2 and J is TRBJ2-5; possibly TRBD2 for D (6 bases). V shed 5 bases and J shed 2 bases, with 18 bases lying between them. Germline values: CDR1 SGHAT, CDR2 FQNNGV. This CDR3 spans 16 amino acids. The CDR3 here is CASSLFSGSYQETQYF. DNA for the CDR3: TGTGCCAGCAGCCTTTTTTCCGGGAGCTATCAAGAGACCCAGTACTTC.

The rearrangement uses TRBV7-2 and TRBJ2-2; D possibly corresponds to TRBD1 (7 bases). Germline lookup yields CDR1 SGHTA and CDR2 FQGNSA. CDR3 length: 15 residues. Trimming removed 10 bases from V and 4 bases from J, with 19 bases in between. DNA of the CDR3: TGTGCCATCCCCACCTCAGGGGGGAGCACCGGGGAGCTGTTTTTT. Amino acids: CAIPTSGGSTGELFF. Combining the CDR3 with reference TRBV7-2 and TRBJ2-2 gives the whole variable domain GAGVSQSPSNKVTEKGKDVELRCDPISGHTALYWYRQSLGQGLEFLIYFQGNSAPDKSGLPSDRFSAERTGGSVSTLTIQRTQQEDSAVYLCAIPTSGGSTGELFFGEGSRLTVL.

This chain connects TRBV7-9 to TRBJ2-1; the match to TRBD2 covers 7 bases. Germline V lookup: CDR1 SEHNR, CDR2 FQNEAQ (reference sequence). This CDR3 is 15 amino acids long. V dropped 3 bases and J dropped 4; count of bases not matched to a gene: 6. The CDR3 loop reads CASSFPAGTYNEQFF. The CDR3 nucleotides are TGTGCCAGCAGCTTTCCAGCGGGGACTTACAATGAGCAGTTCTTC.

This clone was observed a handful of times. The chain uses TRBV7-6 and TRBJ2-5, with 12 bases aligning to TRBD2. CDR3 size: 17 residues. The V gene's germline CDR1 is SGHVS and CDR2 FNYEAQ. With 2 bases clipped from V and 4 bases from J, the junction kept 8 bases outside the gene matches. CDR3 loop: CASSLSASGGAIETQYF. The CDR3 DNA reads as TGTGCCAGCAGCTTATCGGCTAGCGGGGGGGCCATAGAGACCCAGTACTTC.

The chain links TRBV14 to TRBJ1-2; D is unresolved. The germline V gene encodes CDR1 SGHDN and CDR2 FVKESK. V was clipped by 1 base and J by 4 bases, with 16 bases between them. This CDR3 region has 16 residues. This CDR3 reads CASSQGRGNPFYGYTF. The CDR3 bases are TGTGCCAGCAGCCAAGGACGGGGAAACCCCTTCTATGGCTACACCTTC.

The chain is built from TRBV19 and TRBJ2-7; no clear D gene. Looked up from germline, CDR1 is LNHDA and CDR2 is SQIVND (reference sequence). The CDR3 contains 12 residues. V lost 3 bases to trimming and J lost 3 bases, with 6 bases between them. Here the CDR3 DNA reads TGTGCCAGTAGTATGAATGGCTACGAGCAGTACTTC. Translated, it gives CASSMNGYEQYF.

The gene calls are TRBV21-1 and TRBJ2-3; the table's D call TRBD2 went unverified against the DNA. TRBV21-1 is a pseudogene segment. The CDR3 contains 16 residues. The CDR3 nucleotides read TGTGCCAGCAGCAAAGGGGAGGACATCTTCACAGATACGCAGTATTTT. Translated: CASSKGEDIFTDTQYF.

The chain uses TRBV6-5 and TRBJ2-5, with D unclear. This CDR3 contains 12 residues. Germline CDR1 MNHEY, CDR2 SVGAGI. Trimming shortened V by 5 bases and J by 4 bases, and 8 bases separated the two germline ends. CDR3 amino acids: CASSAGPETQYF. The DNA of the CDR3 is TGTGCCAGCAGTGCTGGTCCAGAGACCCAGTACTTC.

The chain links TRBV6-1 to TRBJ2-2; tentatively, D is TRBD2 (5 bases). The CDR3 is 14 amino acids. The V end lost 9 bases, the J end lost 4 bases, and 15 bases lay between the germline ends. Per germline, CDR1 MNHNS and CDR2 SASEGT. Here the CDR3 DNA reads TGTGCCAGTACGGGAACAGCAATCACCGGGGAGCTGTTTTTT. This sequence encodes CASTGTAITGELFF.

The chain couples TRBV18 to TRBJ1-2, with D perhaps TRBD1 (6 bases). Trimming shortened V by 3 bases and J by 5 bases, and 16 bases separated the two germline ends. The CDR3 extends over 15 amino acids. Germline V CDR1 and CDR2: KGHSH, LQKENI. CDR3 region: CASSPGDRKRYGYTF. The CDR3 region has the DNA TGTGCCAGCTCACCCGGAGACAGGAAAAGATATGGCTACACCTTC.

This sequence joins TRBV30 and TRBJ1-4; possible D gene TRBD1, 6 bases. The germline V gene has CDR1 GTSNPN and CDR2 SVGIG (reference sequence). CDR3 length: 15 residues. Trimming removed 0 bases from V and 5 bases from J, with 13 bases in between. The CDR3 here is CAWSVNRAANEKLFF. The CDR3 bases are TGTGCCTGGAGTGTAAACAGGGCCGCAAATGAAAAACTGTTTTTT.

The V and J genes are TRBV29-1 and TRBJ1-5; D is perhaps TRBD1 (5 bases). V shed 6 bases and J shed 2 bases, with 8 bases lying between them. This CDR3 region has 12 residues. The germline V gene has CDR1 SQVTM and CDR2 ANQGSEA. This CDR3 is CSVLQGNQPQHF. The CDR3 DNA reads TGCAGCGTCTTACAGGGCAATCAGCCCCAGCATTTT.